The next 25 T cell receptor beta chains were all read from a single sample in a study of blood T cell repertoires in COVID-19. Generated by immunoSEQ multiplex PCR, the TCRdb table keeps only in-frame clones and is missing some. This table has 400,000 to 550,000 clones, 85% to 90% appearing once. Material: peripheral blood. These receptors came from a woman under 40 with acute or convalescent COVID-19.

J is TRBJ1-1 and V is TRBV29-1; D may be TRBD1 (5 bases). Deletions cut 1 base from V and 5 bases from J, with 14 bases between. Germline V gives CDR1 SQVTM, CDR2 ANQGSEA. The CDR3 extends over 14 amino acids. The DNA of the CDR3 is TGCAGCGTTGAAGGGGGAGGGAGGGGAACTGAAGCTTTCTTT. Amino acids: CSVEGGGRGTEAFF.

CDR3 sequence reads: CASSIRVPNEQFF. The CDR3 nucleotides read TGCGCCAGCAGCATCAGGGTACCGAATGAGCAGTTCTTC. This sequence joins TRBV5-1 and TRBJ2-1; D is perhaps TRBD1 (5 bases). Germline CDR1 reads SGHRS; CDR2 reads YFSETQ. V was shortened by 4 bases and J by 7 bases, with 12 bases between the two germline ends. The CDR3 has 13 residues.

The chain joins TRBV6-1 to TRBJ2-7; TRBD1 matches at 9 bases. Per germline, CDR1 MNHNS and CDR2 SASEGT. The J segment lost 11 bases and the V segment lost 0 bases, leaving 14 bases of the junction unmatched. This CDR3 spans 16 amino acids. CDR3 in amino acids: CASSEALSVGQGKEYF. CDR3 nucleotide sequence: TGTGCCAGCAGTGAAGCGCTTTCGGTGGGACAGGGAAAGGAGTACTTC.

The V call is TRBV5-1, the J call TRBJ1-3; no reliable D call. The V end was cut by 1 base, the J end by 0 bases, with 8 bases between. CDR3 length equals 15 residues. Per the germline V gene, CDR1 is SGHRS and CDR2 is YFSETQ. CDR3 nucleotides: TGCGCCAGCAGCTTGACTGTGAGCTCTGGAAACACCATATATTTT. Residues: CASSLTVSSGNTIYF.

CDR3 sequence: CASSWMTGGAETQYF. The DNA of the CDR3 is TGTGCCAGCAGCTGGATGACGGGGGGGGCGGAGACCCAGTACTTC. The J gene is TRBJ2-5, the V gene TRBV5-5, with 8 bases that match TRBD2. Losses at the gene ends were 3 bases for V and 5 bases for J; bases not matched to a gene: 9. Germline V lookup: CDR1 SGHKS, CDR2 YYEKEE (reference sequence). The CDR3 length is 15 residues.

The rearrangement links TRBV5-1 to TRBJ2-2; 12 bases line up with TRBD1. The CDR3 runs 16 residues. Trimming at V came to 1 base and at J to 5 bases, leaving 3 bases not matched to a gene. CDR1 and CDR2 (germline): SGHRS, YFSETQ. CDR3 nucleotides: TGCGCCAGCAGCTTGTCGGGACAGGGGGCAACCGGGGAGCTGTTTTTT. Translating it yields CASSLSGQGATGELFF.

This clone came up once. V and J are TRBV5-1 and TRBJ2-3; weak D call: TRBD2 (7 bases). Trimming stripped 5 bases from V and 2 bases from J, with 18 bases between. The CDR3 sequence is 16 residues long. Germline CDR1 SGHRS, CDR2 YFSETQ. The CDR3: CASSAGGQGNTDTQYF. The CDR3 DNA is TGCGCCAGCAGTGCCGGGGGGCAGGGAAACACAGATACGCAGTATTTT.

The rearrangement joins TRBV28 to TRBJ2-1; TRBD2 aligns across 8 bases. The CDR3 is 17 amino acids. V was pared by 7 bases and J by 0 bases, with 11 bases of the junction left unmatched. CDR1 and CDR2 from the germline V gene are MDHEN and SYDVKM. The CDR3 nucleotides read TGTGCCAGCAAAGGGTATTCCGGGACTAGCTCCTACAATGAGCAGTTCTTC. It is translated as CASKGYSGTSSYNEQFF.

This clone was seen a few times. The chain carries TRBV11-1 and TRBJ2-3, with a weak D call TRBD1 (5 bases). The V and J ends lost 6 bases and 6 bases respectively, with 19 bases between them. Germline V CDR1 and CDR2: SGHAT, FQDESV (reference sequence). The CDR3 runs 15 residues. The CDR3 DNA follows: TGTGCCAGCAGGGTCTCGGGCAGGGTATCTGATACGCAGTATTTT. It specifies CASRVSGRVSDTQYF. The full variable domain, completed using reference TRBV11-1 and TRBJ2-3, is EAEVAQSPRYKITEKSQAVAFWCDPISGHATLYWYRQILGQGPELLVQFQDESVVDDSQLPKDRFSAERLKGVDSTLKIQPAELGDSAMYLCASRVSGRVSDTQYFGPGTRLTVL.

The V gene is TRBV2, the J gene TRBJ1-3, with 7 bases identical to TRBD1. The CDR3 runs 15 residues. Germline CDR1 reads SNHLY; CDR2 reads FYNNEI. V trimming: 9 bases; J trimming: 7 bases; junction bases outside the gene matches: 15. CDR3 region: CASLLDRLRRNTIYF. In nucleotides, the CDR3 is TGTGCCAGTTTACTGGACAGGCTCCGTAGGAACACCATATATTTT. Full variable domain (missing parts from reference TRBV2 and TRBJ1-3): EPEVTQTPSHQVTQMGQEVILRCVPISNHLYFYWYRQILGQKVEFLVSFYNNEISEKSEIFDDQFSVERPDGSNFTLKIRSTKLEDSAMYFCASLLDRLRRNTIYFGEGSWLTVV.

This chain connects TRBV4-2 to TRBJ2-7; 8 bases align to TRBD1. CDR3 length: 18 amino acids. Trimming took 0 bases from V and 3 from J; bases not matched to a gene: 13. The germline gives CDR1 LGHNA, CDR2 YNFKEQ. In DNA form, the CDR3 reads TGTGCCAGCAGCCAAGATAACGGACAGGGAGTGATAAGCTACGAGCAGTACTTC. This gives the protein CASSQDNGQGVISYEQYF.

This sequence joins TRBV12-3 or TRBV12-4 and TRBJ2-1; weak D call: TRBD2 (6 bases). V was shortened by 1 base and J by 9 bases, with 10 bases between the two germline ends. The CDR3 sequence is 13 residues long. CDR3 amino acids: CASSLGLVGEQFF. The CDR3 region has the DNA TGTGCCAGCAGTTTAGGACTAGTCGGTGAGCAGTTCTTC.

The rearrangement links TRBV7-2 to TRBJ1-6; 10 nucleotides line up with TRBD1. The CDR3 has 16 amino acids. V shed 5 bases and J 7 bases; nucleotides not matched to a gene: 8. The germline gives CDR1 SGHTA, CDR2 FQGNSA. CDR3 sequence (DNA): TGTGCCAGCAGCGGAAGGGACAGGGGAGACAATTCACCCCTCCACTTT. Amino acid sequence: CASSGRDRGDNSPLHF.

The chain joins TRBV7-8 to TRBJ2-7, with TRBD2 identical over 7 bases. Unmatched junction bases numbered 13, after V lost 4 bases and J lost 1 base. CDR1 and CDR2 from the germline V gene are SGHVS and FQNEAQ. The CDR3 runs 17 residues. CDR3 nucleotide sequence: TGTGCCAGCAGCTCAGCGGGGCCAGCACTTGGGTCCTACGAGCAGTACTTC. It translates to CASSSAGPALGSYEQYF.

This clone showed up just once. This chain's CDR3 is CASSEAGSRTDTQYF. CDR3 DNA sequence: TGTGCCAGCAGTGAGGCGGGGAGCCGCACAGATACGCAGTATTTT. This sequence joins TRBV2 and TRBJ2-3; D is perhaps TRBD2 (6 bases). V was shortened by 3 bases and J by 1 base, with 11 bases between the two germline ends. The CDR3 runs 15 residues. Germline CDR1 SNHLY, CDR2 FYNNEI.

The chain recombines TRBV25-1 with TRBJ2-2; 9 bases are a match to TRBD1. V lost 3 bases to trimming and J lost 5 bases; unmatched junction nucleotides: 10. Germline CDR1 reads MGHDK; CDR2 reads SYGVNS. CDR3 length: 17 residues. CDR3 in amino acids: CASSDFLGGTGTGELFF. CDR3 coding DNA: TGTGCCAGCAGTGACTTCCTAGGAGGGACAGGGACCGGGGAGCTGTTTTTT.

V and J are TRBV29-1 and TRBJ1-1; D call uncertain. Germline values: CDR1 SQVTM, CDR2 ANQGSEA. CDR3 size: 11 residues. Trimming removed 2 bases at V and 5 bases at J, with 6 bases between. The CDR3 DNA sequence: TGCAGCGTTGAACAGGCTACTGAAGCTTTCTTT. As protein: CSVEQATEAFF.

This chain connects TRBV11-3 to TRBJ2-5, with 7 bases fitting TRBD1. After removal of 3 bases from V and 0 bases from J, the junction contained 4 bases not matched to a gene. Germline loops: CDR1 SGHNT, CDR2 YENEEA. The CDR3 spans 15 residues. CDR3 amino acids: CASSLGTADQETQYF. Written as DNA, the CDR3 is TGTGCCAGCAGCTTGGGGACAGCAGACCAAGAGACCCAGTACTTC.

The V call is TRBV4-1, the J call TRBJ1-4; D is unclear. The CDR3 runs to 17 residues. Germline V lookup: CDR1 MGHRA, CDR2 YSYEKL. The V gene lost 1 base and the J gene lost 0 bases, with 12 bases spanning the gap. CDR3 nucleotides: TGCGCCAGCAGCCAAGTGATCCGGCGGGCAACTAATGAAAAACTGTTTTTT. Its translation is CASSQVIRRATNEKLFF.

This rearrangement joins TRBV6-5 to TRBJ2-4; TRBD1 might be the D (6 bases). This CDR3 region has 15 residues. The V gene's germline CDR1 is MNHEY and CDR2 SVGAGI. V was trimmed by 9 bases and J by 0 bases, leaving 15 bases between them. CDR3 amino acids: CASSREQGAKNIQYF. DNA of the CDR3: TGTGCCAGTTCGAGAGAACAGGGAGCCAAAAACATTCAGTACTTC.

The chain combines TRBV19 with TRBJ2-1, with a weak D call TRBD2 (5 bases). V dropped 3 bases and J dropped 6 bases, with 9 bases sitting between them. This CDR3 has 13 amino acids. The germline V gene has CDR1 LNHDA and CDR2 SQIVND (reference sequence). The CDR3 region has the DNA TGTGCCAGTAGTATCGGGATATTCAATGAGCAGTTCTTC. This codes for CASSIGIFNEQFF.

The V call is TRBV7-2, the J call TRBJ2-2; TRBD1 might be the D (6 bases). The germline gives CDR1 SGHTA, CDR2 FQGNSA. There are 15 residues in the CDR3. Trimming pared 6 bases from V and 2 bases from J, leaving 13 bases between. The DNA for the CDR3 is TGTGCCAGCAGATGGGGGCATCTCAACACCGGGGAGCTGTTTTTT. It codes for CASRWGHLNTGELFF.

The chain is built from TRBV14 and TRBJ1-1, with D tentatively TRBD1 (6 bases). The CDR3 loop spans 17 amino acids. V lost 4 bases to trimming and J lost 4 bases, with 22 bases between them. In germline, CDR1 is SGHDN, CDR2 FVKESK. The CDR3 reads CASSRLGGGASGTEAFF. CDR3 DNA: TGTGCCAGCAGCCGCCTAGGGGGGGGCGCATCGGGCACTGAAGCTTTCTTT.

The chain combines TRBV7-9 with TRBJ2-1, with D tentatively TRBD1 (6 bases). V gave up 5 bases and J gave up 3 bases, with 14 bases separating them. The CDR3 runs 15 residues. Looked up from germline, CDR1 is SEHNR and CDR2 is FQNEAQ (reference sequence). The CDR3, as DNA: TGTGCCAGCAGCCGGGGTCAGGGGAACTACAATGAGCAGTTCTTC. Protein sequence: CASSRGQGNYNEQFF.

The DNA of the CDR3 is TGTGCCAGCACGCGGGACCCCACGTACTCCTATAATTCACCCCTCCACTTT. As protein: CASTRDPTYSYNSPLHF. The chain uses TRBV9 and TRBJ1-6; maybe TRBD1 (5 bases). Trimming removed 6 bases from V and 0 bases from J, with 16 bases in between. The germline V gene encodes CDR1 SGDLS and CDR2 YYNGEE. The length of the CDR3 is 17 residues.